This T cell receptor beta chain was documented in a study of blood T cell repertoires in COVID-19. About the research overall: Sites in the United States, Italy and Spain provided acute and convalescent COVID-19 samples.

Original processing notes: Amplification with reference gene primers provided the estimates of nucleated cell counts. Produced via immunoSEQ multiplex PCR; TCRdb's table is partial and in-frame only. From that table come the V and J calls and clone size; the DNA was used to work out D and trimming. There are around 100,000 clones in the sample; over 75% occur only once, and over 10% lies in the top ten. This CDR3 comprises 13 residues. V was pared by 6 bases and J by 2 bases, with 4 bases of the junction left unmatched. Per the germline V gene, CDR1 is ENHRY and CDR2 is SYGVKD. The sample was peripheral blood. The rearrangement uses TRBV10-3 and TRBJ2-7, with 7 positions matching TRBD1. This TCR was recovered from a human donor in a cohort sampled during active or convalescent COVID-19. The CDR3 nucleotides are TGTGCCATCAGCCCGGGACAGACCTACGAGCAGTACTTC. Its translation: CAISPGQTYEQYF.